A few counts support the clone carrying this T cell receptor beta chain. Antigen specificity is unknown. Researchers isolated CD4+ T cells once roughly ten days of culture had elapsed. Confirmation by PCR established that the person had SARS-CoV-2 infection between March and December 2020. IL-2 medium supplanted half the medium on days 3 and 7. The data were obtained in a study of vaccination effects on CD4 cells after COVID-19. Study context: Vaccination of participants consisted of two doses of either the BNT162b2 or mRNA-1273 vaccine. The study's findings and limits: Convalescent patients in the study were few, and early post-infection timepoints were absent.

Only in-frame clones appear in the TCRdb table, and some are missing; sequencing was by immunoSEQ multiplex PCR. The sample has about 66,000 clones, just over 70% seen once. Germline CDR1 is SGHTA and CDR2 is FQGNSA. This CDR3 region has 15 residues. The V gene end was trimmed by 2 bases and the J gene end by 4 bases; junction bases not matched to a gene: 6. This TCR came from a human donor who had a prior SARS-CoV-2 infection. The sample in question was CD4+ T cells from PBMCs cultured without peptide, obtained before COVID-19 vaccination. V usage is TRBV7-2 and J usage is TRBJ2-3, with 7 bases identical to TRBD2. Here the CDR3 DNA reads TGTGCCAGCAGCTTATACGGGAGGACGGCAGATACGCAGTATTTT. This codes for CASSLYGRTADTQYF.